This TCR beta chain was retrieved from a study of molecular identifiers for immune sequencing clone quantification. As previously described, bulk TCR libraries were made using listed TCR primers. Via MiXCR, TCRdb re-called the PCR reads, giving one row per CDR3 protein. Altogether hundreds of thousands of distinct CDR3 sequences are present, approximately 24% being singletons, with the ten largest covering 0.7% to 0.95%. This clonotype has ten or more counts. Its cognate antigen is unknown. Construction of naive CD8 libraries employed about 17,000 to 1,100,000 sorted cells together with 10%, 30% or 50% RNA. The CDR3 spans 13 residues. V was pared by 4 bases and J by 4 bases, with 12 bases between. Germline lookup yields CDR1 SGDLS and CDR2 YYNGEE. Study-wide findings and caveats: Clonotypes surpassing 20 RNA copies contained over 97% of effector molecules, versus under 1% in naive cells.

The genes are TRBV9 and TRBJ2-7; unclear D gene. Sample: naive CD8+ T cells from blood, with Jurkat cell RNA spiked in. Indicated subset: FACS-sorted CD8+CD4-CCR7+CD45RA+ naive T cells. The sequence was collected from a human donor in good health. Some libraries in this study had Jurkat cell RNA spiked in. The chain's CDR3 is CASSPPATYEQYF. The CDR3 bases are TGTGCCAGCAGCCCCCCCGCGACGTACGAGCAGTACTTC.